Following are 10 T cell receptor beta chains from one sample sequenced in a study of spatial heterogeneity in lung cancer. Study-wide results and caveats: In tumors, expanded intratumoral alpha and beta TCR counts tracked mutation counts.

These receptors' antigens are unknown. Time point given: sample taken at primary tumor resection. Each CDR3 protein is one row after TCRdb ran MiXCR on the 5' RACE reads. The profile covers about 6,800 distinct CDR3 sequences, with 11% to 15% appearing a single time and 9% taken by the ten largest. The sample was lung tumor tissue, taken at surgery. These receptors all stem from a female donor with early-stage non-small cell lung cancer.

This clonotype is medium-sized (0.01 to 0.1%) by share. This beta chain is off target for a library built for alpha chains, so its abundance means little. The chain uses TRBV18 and TRBJ1-5, with TRBD1 matching 7 bases. Trimming removed 1 base from V and 0 bases from J; junction bases left unmatched: 9. Per the germline V gene, CDR1 is KGHSH and CDR2 is LQKENI. CDR3 length: 18 amino acids. CDR3 residues: CASSPRPVTGNSNQPQHF. The CDR3 region has the DNA TGTGCCAGCTCACCACGGCCAGTGACAGGGAATAGCAATCAGCCCCAGCATTTT.

This clonotype was detected many times. This beta chain lies outside the target of a library built for alpha chains; its clone size means little. The rearrangement joins TRBV5-1 to TRBJ2-2; 8 bases align to TRBD2. Germline loops: CDR1 SGHRS, CDR2 YFSETQ. The CDR3 runs to 16 residues. The J segment lost 1 base and the V segment lost 0 bases, leaving 2 bases of the junction unmatched. The CDR3 here is CASSLGSGVNTGELFF. CDR3 DNA sequence: TGCGCCAGCAGCTTGGGTAGCGGGGTGAACACCGGGGAGCTGTTTTTT.

A note on this clonotype: As an off-target read in a library built for alpha chains, this beta chain has a frequency of little significance. J is TRBJ2-1 and V is TRBV12-5; D is possibly TRBD1 (6 bases). The CDR3 length is 14 residues. V was trimmed by 4 bases and J by 5 bases, leaving 12 bases between them. CDR1 is LGHNT and CDR2 is FRNRAP in the germline V gene. This CDR3 reads CASGSLDRNNEQFF. The CDR3 nucleotides are TGTGCTAGTGGTTCCCTGGACAGAAACAATGAGCAGTTCTTC.

This clonotype was observed many times. The library was prepared for alpha chains; this beta chain is a stray read, so its frequency means little. The J gene is TRBJ2-7, the V gene TRBV15; 7 bases are a match to TRBD1. The CDR3 spans 17 residues. The ends lost 1 base at V and 4 bases at J; junction bases unmatched: 13. Per germline, CDR1 LNHNV and CDR2 YYDKDF (reference sequence). The CDR3 region is CATSRGIRDRKGYEQYF. DNA for the CDR3: TGTGCCACCAGCAGAGGGATCCGGGACAGAAAGGGATACGAGCAGTACTTC.

This clonotype qualifies as medium-sized. This beta chain came through as a stray read in a library set up for alpha chains, and its size says little. This chain connects TRBV6-2 or TRBV6-3 to TRBJ2-5, with a possible D match to TRBD1 (6 bases). Germline V gene lookup returns CDR1 MNHEY and CDR2 SVGEGT. With 0 bases removed from V and 5 bases from J, the gap between germline ends came to 10 bases. The CDR3 loop spans 14 amino acids. In nucleotides, the CDR3 is TGTGCCAGCAGTTACTCTGACAGGAGGGAGACCCAGTACTTC. Amino acid sequence: CASSYSDRRETQYF.

This clonotype is termed large. Because the library targeted alpha chains, this beta chain is an off-target read whose size means little. The chain combines TRBV6-2 or TRBV6-3 with TRBJ1-6; D remains unclear. The germline V gene encodes CDR1 MNHEY and CDR2 SVGEGT. This CDR3 has 12 residues. V was shortened by 3 bases and J by 7 bases, with 4 bases between the two germline ends. The CDR3: CASSYPNSPLHF. As DNA, the CDR3 is TGTGCCAGCAGTTATCCGAATTCACCCCTCCACTTT.

This clonotype is medium-sized. This beta chain came through as a stray read in a library set up for alpha chains, and its size says little. This chain connects TRBV6-1 to TRBJ1-2; D is unresolved. The CDR3 is 11 residues long. Germline lookup yields CDR1 MNHNS and CDR2 SASEGT. The V and J ends lost 6 bases and 0 bases respectively, with 2 bases between them. CDR3 sequence: CASRANYGYTF. CDR3 in DNA: TGTGCCAGCAGGGCTAACTATGGCTACACCTTC.

This clonotype has a count of ten or more. One end of the junction is discordant with germline, which a read error may explain. This beta chain lies outside the target of a library built for alpha chains; its clone size means little. The V and J genes are TRBV27 and TRBJ1-2; 7 nucleotides agree with TRBD1. The CDR3 is made up of 13 amino acids. Germline loops: CDR1 MNHEY, CDR2 SMNVEV (reference sequence). CDR3 in amino acids: CASSLGPRQGRVF. The DNA of the CDR3 is TGTGCCAGCAGTTTAGGCCCAAGACAGGGAAGGGTCTTC.

With respect to this clonotype: Found in a library prepared for alpha chains, this beta chain is an off-target read, and its abundance has little meaning. In DNA, the CDR3 is TGTGCCAGCAGCCTGGGGACAGCAATCACAGATACGCAGTATTTT. Its translation: CASSLGTAITDTQYF. The chain couples TRBV7-3 to TRBJ2-3; 7 bases are a match to TRBD1. CDR1 is SGHTA, CDR2 FQGTGA, per germline. J lost 2 bases, V lost 5 bases, and 7 bases had no gene match. CDR3 length: 15 residues.

In its sample, this clonotype ranks as medium-sized. The library was designed around alpha chains, so this beta chain is a stray read whose abundance carries little weight. This chain joins TRBV20-1 and TRBJ1-3, with TRBD1 as a possible D gene (5 bases). Deletions cut 3 bases from V and 0 bases from J, with 12 bases between. The length of the CDR3 is 15 residues. Germline CDR1 reads DFQATT; CDR2 reads SNEGSKA (reference sequence). DNA of the CDR3: TGCAGTGCTAGTTTGAGGGGCAGCTCTGGAAACACCATATATTTT. Residues: CSASLRGSSGNTIYF.